These 23 T cell receptor beta chains came from one sample sequenced in a study of T cell responses to AZD1222 COVID-19 vaccine. The assay was immunoSEQ multiplex PCR, and TCRdb's table has in-frame clones only and misses some. The table includes about 100,000 clones, roughly 87% detected once. This material consisted of peripheral blood, taken on day 0 of AZD1222 vaccination. These receptors were collected from an adult in good health.

The genes are TRBV5-4 and TRBJ2-3, with D perhaps matching TRBD2 (6 bases). Germline values: CDR1 SGHNT, CDR2 YYREEE (reference sequence). The V and J ends lost 0 bases and 2 bases respectively, with 7 bases between them. The CDR3 loop spans 14 amino acids. In nucleotides, the CDR3 is TGTGCCAGCAGCTTGGCGGGAGCCACAGATACGCAGTATTTT. Amino acid sequence: CASSLAGATDTQYF.

V is TRBV11-2 and J is TRBJ2-5; no clear D gene. CDR1 is SGHAT and CDR2 is FQNNGV in the germline V gene. V was pared by 6 bases and J by 1 base, with 12 bases between. This CDR3 spans 14 amino acids. The CDR3 loop reads CASRTYDIQETQYF. CDR3 DNA sequence: TGTGCCAGCAGAACTTACGATATCCAAGAGACCCAGTACTTC.

This clone was recorded only once. The chain employs TRBV14 and TRBJ1-4; D is uncertain. V was shortened by 1 base and J by 8 bases, with 5 bases between the two germline ends. CDR3 length: 12 amino acids. Germline V gene lookup returns CDR1 SGHDN and CDR2 FVKESK. The CDR3 DNA reads TGTGCCAGCAGCCAAGTACGGGAAAAACTGTTTTTT. Protein product: CASSQVREKLFF.

This chain uses TRBV29-1 with TRBJ2-2; tentative D call: TRBD1 (6 bases). Trimming removed 7 bases from V and 6 bases from J, with 15 bases in between. The CDR3 sequence is 13 residues long. Germline V gene lookup returns CDR1 SQVTM and CDR2 ANQGSEA. In DNA, the CDR3 is TGCAGCGAAAGAGGACAGTTGTCCGGGGAGCTGTTTTTT. It specifies CSERGQLSGELFF.

This chain links TRBV20-1 with TRBJ2-5, with D possibly being TRBD1 (6 bases). Between the trimmed V and J ends, which lost 3 bases and 2 bases, there was a span of 10 bases. The CDR3 is made up of 13 amino acids. CDR1 DFQATT and CDR2 SNEGSKA come from the germline V gene (reference sequence). CDR3 region: CSASDRQQETQYF. The CDR3 nucleotides read TGCAGTGCTAGTGACAGGCAGCAAGAGACCCAGTACTTC.

The rearrangement joins TRBV30 to TRBJ1-1; TRBD1 might be the D (5 bases). This CDR3 spans 14 amino acids. V was shortened by 3 bases and J by 0 bases, with 11 bases between the two germline ends. Germline CDR1 reads GTSNPN; CDR2 reads SVGIG (reference sequence). This CDR3 reads CAWSAGGMNTEAFF. In DNA, the CDR3 is TGTGCCTGGAGCGCGGGGGGAATGAACACTGAAGCTTTCTTT. The whole variable domain, remainder taken from reference TRBV30 and TRBJ1-1, is SQTIHQWPATLVQPVGSPLSLECTVEGTSNPNLYWYRQAAGRGLQLLFYSVGIGQISSEVPQNLSASRPQDRQFILSSKKLLLSDSGFYLCAWSAGGMNTEAFFGQGTRLTVV.

This clone was counted once. This chain links TRBV19 with TRBJ1-2; 9 bases fit TRBD1. Germline V gene lookup returns CDR1 LNHDA and CDR2 SQIVND (reference sequence). V shed 8 bases, J shed 3 bases, and the junction held 1 base outside the gene matches. CDR3 length equals 12 residues. CDR3 sequence (DNA): TGTGCCAGTGGGGACAGGGACTATGGCTACACCTTC. Protein: CASGDRDYGYTF.

The chain is built from TRBV5-5 and TRBJ2-1; 7 bases map to TRBD1. V trimming: 0 bases; J trimming: 10 bases; junction bases outside the gene matches: 4. This CDR3 has 13 residues. Germline CDR1 is SGHKS and CDR2 is YYEKEE (reference sequence). The CDR3 DNA follows: TGTGCCAGCAGCTTGGAGTGGACAGGCGAGCAGTTCTTC. It codes for CASSLEWTGEQFF.

CDR3 residues: CASSLGLAGISDTQYF. The CDR3 DNA follows: TGTGCCAGCAGCTTGGGACTAGCGGGGATATCGGATACGCAGTATTTT. The chain combines TRBV13 with TRBJ2-3; 13 bases match TRBD2. Germline CDR1 is PRHDT and CDR2 is FYEKMQ (reference sequence). The CDR3 contains 16 residues. With 3 bases clipped from V and 6 bases from J, the junction kept 6 bases outside the gene matches.

This clone appeared a few times. V usage is TRBV9 and J usage is TRBJ2-7; 9 positions match TRBD2. This CDR3 is 15 amino acids long. V lost 3 bases to trimming and J lost 3 bases; unmatched junction nucleotides: 7. The germline gives CDR1 SGDLS, CDR2 YYNGEE. The CDR3 loop is CASSALAGVSYEQYF. The CDR3 coding sequence is TGTGCCAGCAGCGCCTTAGCGGGAGTAAGCTACGAGCAGTACTTC.

This chain links TRBV9 with TRBJ1-4, with no clear D. V shed 2 bases and J shed 8 bases, with 10 bases lying between them. Germline CDR1 reads SGDLS; CDR2 reads YYNGEE. The CDR3 consists of 13 residues. In nucleotides, the CDR3 is TGTGCCAGCAGCGTGGACCCTCAGGAAAAACTGTTTTTT. It is translated as CASSVDPQEKLFF.

This rearrangement joins TRBV6-2 or TRBV6-3 to TRBJ2-5; D may be TRBD1 or TRBD2 (5 bases each). Germline V gene lookup returns CDR1 MNHEY and CDR2 SVGEGT. This CDR3 is 14 amino acids long. Trimming took 6 bases from V and 4 from J, leaving 15 bases between them. CDR3 loop: CASSLVGGRETQYF. The CDR3 DNA reads TGTGCCAGCAGCTTAGTTGGGGGTCGAGAGACCCAGTACTTC.

V gene TRBV2 combines with J gene TRBJ1-5, with 7 nucleotides matching TRBD1. This CDR3 contains 13 residues. In germline, CDR1 is SNHLY, CDR2 FYNNEI. J gave up 7 bases and V 6 bases, and 6 bases lay outside the gene matches. CDR3 region: CASSDTGAQPQHF. The CDR3, as DNA: TGTGCCAGCAGCGATACAGGGGCCCAGCCCCAGCATTTT.

This chain links TRBV6-6 with TRBJ1-5, with a tentative D call TRBD1 (5 bases). The V and J ends lost 10 bases and 0 bases respectively, with 13 bases between them. Germline V gives CDR1 MNHNY, CDR2 SVGAGI (reference sequence). This CDR3 has 14 amino acids. Written as DNA, the CDR3 is TGTGCCACCGGGACTCATTATAGCAATCAGCCCCAGCATTTT. As protein: CATGTHYSNQPQHF.

The V and J genes are TRBV30 and TRBJ2-3, with 10 bases identical to TRBD2. This CDR3 contains 16 residues. From germline, CDR1 is GTSNPN and CDR2 SVGIG (reference sequence). V trimming: 5 bases; J trimming: 4 bases; junction bases outside the gene matches: 12. The CDR3 nucleotides read TGTGCCTGGGCCGGCCTGGGGAGCGGGAGGGCAGATACGCAGTATTTT. Residues: CAWAGLGSGRADTQYF.

The count of this clone is one. The chain uses TRBV19 and TRBJ2-7; no clear D. Germline loops: CDR1 LNHDA, CDR2 SQIVND (reference sequence). V was shortened by 3 bases and J by 0 bases, with 9 bases between the two germline ends. The CDR3 is 14 amino acids. CDR3 bases: TGTGCCAGTAGTATTGGGCCCTTCTCCTACGAGCAGTACTTC. Translated: CASSIGPFSYEQYF.

The chain is built from TRBV6-6 and TRBJ2-7, with D uncertain. From germline, CDR1 is MNHNY and CDR2 SVGAGI (reference sequence). Between the trimmed V and J ends, which lost 2 bases and 4 bases, there was a span of 12 bases. The CDR3 covers 14 residues. DNA for the CDR3: TGTGCCAGCAGTTACCTAAGTGGGCAATACGAGCAGTACTTC. Protein product: CASSYLSGQYEQYF.

The chain combines TRBV7-9 with TRBJ1-2; D is possibly TRBD1 (5 bases). CDR1 is SEHNR and CDR2 is FQNEAQ in the germline V gene (reference sequence). CDR3 length: 16 amino acids. V lost 5 bases and J lost 4, with 20 bases in between. The CDR3 DNA sequence: TGTGCCAGCAGCCCGGCCCTGGATACAAGGGGCTATGGCTACACCTTC. Its translation is CASSPALDTRGYGYTF.

This clone was counted a single time. V gene TRBV6-5 combines with J gene TRBJ1-4; D is unclear. The CDR3 length is 13 residues. Germline V gene sequence: CDR1 MNHEY, CDR2 SVGAGI. The ends were cut back, 0 bases at V and 8 bases at J, with 7 bases in the middle. The CDR3 coding sequence is TGTGCCAGCAGTTACTCAGGGAAAGAAAAACTGTTTTTT. Translation: CASSYSGKEKLFF.

The chain is built from TRBV18 and TRBJ1-6, with TRBD1 matching over 9 bases. The ends lost 3 bases at V and 6 bases at J; junction bases unmatched: 0. CDR1 is KGHSH, CDR2 LQKENI, per germline. The CDR3 loop spans 14 amino acids. As DNA, the CDR3 is TGTGCCAGCTCACCGGACAGGGGTAATTCACCCCTCCACTTT. Protein: CASSPDRGNSPLHF.

V gene TRBV6-5 combines with J gene TRBJ2-1, with 8 bases aligning to TRBD1. J lost 8 bases, V lost 4 bases, and 10 bases had no gene match. CDR3 length equals 15 residues. Per the germline V gene, CDR1 is MNHEY and CDR2 is SVGAGI. The DNA of the CDR3 is TGTGCCAGCAGTTTCGGACAGGGTATGATCCATGAGCAGTTCTTC. As protein: CASSFGQGMIHEQFF.

CDR3 in amino acids: CASSSGLAGVMEQYF. Written as DNA, the CDR3 is TGCGCCAGCAGCAGCGGACTAGCGGGAGTTATGGAGCAGTACTTC. The gene calls are TRBV5-1 and TRBJ2-7; TRBD2 aligns across 13 bases. J gave up 7 bases and V 4 bases, and 8 bases lay outside the gene matches. The CDR3 spans 15 residues. Germline V gene sequence: CDR1 SGHRS, CDR2 YFSETQ.

Only a few counts were recorded for this clone. The chain uses TRBV7-9 and TRBJ2-7; TRBD2 matches at 9 bases. V was pared by 4 bases and J by 5 bases, with 9 bases of the junction left unmatched. This CDR3 has 15 residues. Germline V gene lookup returns CDR1 SEHNR and CDR2 FQNEAQ (reference sequence). CDR3 amino acids: CASSSLAGKRHEQYF. CDR3 DNA: TGTGCCAGCAGCTCTCTAGCGGGAAAGAGGCACGAGCAGTACTTC. Full variable domain (missing parts from reference TRBV7-9 and TRBJ2-7): DTGVSQNPRHKITKRGQNVTFRCDPISEHNRLYWYRQTLGQGPEFLTYFQNEAQLEKSRLLSDRFSAERPKGSFSTLEIQRTEQGDSAMYLCASSSLAGKRHEQYFGPGTRLTVT.